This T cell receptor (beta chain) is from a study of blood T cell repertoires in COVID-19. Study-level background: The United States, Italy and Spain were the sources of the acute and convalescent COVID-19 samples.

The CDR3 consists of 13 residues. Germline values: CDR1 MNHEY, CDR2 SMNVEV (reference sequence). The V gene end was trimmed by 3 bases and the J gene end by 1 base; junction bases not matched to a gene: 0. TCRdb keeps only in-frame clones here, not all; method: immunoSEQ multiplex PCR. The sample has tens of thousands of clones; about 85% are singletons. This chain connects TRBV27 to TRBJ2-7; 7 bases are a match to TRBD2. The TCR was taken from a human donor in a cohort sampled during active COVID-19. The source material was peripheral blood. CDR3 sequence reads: CASSLGGSYEQYF. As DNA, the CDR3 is TGTGCCAGCAGTTTGGGGGGGTCCTACGAGCAGTACTTC.